This T cell receptor beta chain was recorded in a study of cytotoxic CD8 clonotypes in ibrutinib-treated CLL. Study at large: An average of about 260,000 productive templates and tens of thousands of productive rearrangements was obtained per sample.

General study points: Clonality went up at ibrutinib response and then declined back toward baseline at progression. Public clonotypes, rarely seen, contracted or held steady on treatment.

Roughly 2.1 micrograms of genomic DNA came from cryopreserved PBMCs for TCR beta libraries. Data came from immunoSEQ multiplex PCR; TCRdb stores just in-frame clones and leaves some out. The sample shows some 150,000 clones, 60% to 85% of them seen only once. Turning to this clone: The antigen remains undetermined.

The CDR3 totals 13 residues. Looked up from germline, CDR1 is KGHSH and CDR2 is LQKENI. The V and J ends lost 4 bases and 8 bases, in that order; junction bases with no gene match: 7. The V gene is TRBV18, the J gene TRBJ1-2, with 7 bases lining up with TRBD1. The material was PBMCs, obtained after 12 months of ibrutinib treatment. The clonotype comes from a human donor with chronic lymphocytic leukemia. For the CDR3, the DNA is TGTGCCAGCTCACACTCGACAGGGTGGGGCTACACCTTC. As protein: CASSHSTGWGYTF.